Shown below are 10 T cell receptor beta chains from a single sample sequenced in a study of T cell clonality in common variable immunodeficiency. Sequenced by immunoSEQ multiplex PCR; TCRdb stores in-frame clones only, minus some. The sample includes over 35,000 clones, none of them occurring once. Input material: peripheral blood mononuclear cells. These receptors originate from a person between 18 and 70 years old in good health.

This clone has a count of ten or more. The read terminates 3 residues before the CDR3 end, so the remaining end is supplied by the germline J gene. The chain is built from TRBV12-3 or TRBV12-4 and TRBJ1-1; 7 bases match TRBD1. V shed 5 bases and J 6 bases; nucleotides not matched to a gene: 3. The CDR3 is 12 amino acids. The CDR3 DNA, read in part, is TGTGCCAGCAGTGGTACAGGGGCTGAA. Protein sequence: CASSGTGAE. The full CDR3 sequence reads CASSGTGAEAFF.

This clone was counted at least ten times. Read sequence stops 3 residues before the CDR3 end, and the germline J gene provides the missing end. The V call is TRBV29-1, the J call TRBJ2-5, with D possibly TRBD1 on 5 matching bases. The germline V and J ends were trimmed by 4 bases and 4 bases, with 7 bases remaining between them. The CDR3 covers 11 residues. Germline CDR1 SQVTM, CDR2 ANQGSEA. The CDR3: CSVVQGETQYF. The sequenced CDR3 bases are TGCAGCGTTGTGCAGGGAGAGACC.

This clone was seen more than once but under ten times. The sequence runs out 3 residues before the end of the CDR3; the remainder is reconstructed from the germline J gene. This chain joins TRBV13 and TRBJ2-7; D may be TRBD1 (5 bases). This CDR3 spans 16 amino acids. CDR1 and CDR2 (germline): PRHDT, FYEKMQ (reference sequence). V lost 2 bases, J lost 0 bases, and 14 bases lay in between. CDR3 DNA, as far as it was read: TGTGCCAGCAGCTTACGGTCGGACAAGCGCTCCTACGAG. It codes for CASSLRSDKRSYE. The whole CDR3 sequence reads CASSLRSDKRSYEQYF. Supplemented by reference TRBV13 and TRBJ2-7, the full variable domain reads AAGVIQSPRHLIKEKRETATLKCYPIPRHDTVYWYQQGPGQDPQFLISFYEKMQSDKGSIPDRFSAQQFSDYHSELNMSSLELGDSALYFCASSLRSDKRSYEQYFGPGTRLTVT.

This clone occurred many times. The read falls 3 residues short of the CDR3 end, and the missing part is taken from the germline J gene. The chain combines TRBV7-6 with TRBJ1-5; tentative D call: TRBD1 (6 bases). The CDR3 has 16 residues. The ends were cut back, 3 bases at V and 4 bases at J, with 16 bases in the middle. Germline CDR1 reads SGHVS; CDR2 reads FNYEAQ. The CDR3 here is CASSFSLRGGNQPQHF. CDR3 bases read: TGTGCCAGCAGCTTTTCACTTAGGGGGGGGAATCAGCCC.

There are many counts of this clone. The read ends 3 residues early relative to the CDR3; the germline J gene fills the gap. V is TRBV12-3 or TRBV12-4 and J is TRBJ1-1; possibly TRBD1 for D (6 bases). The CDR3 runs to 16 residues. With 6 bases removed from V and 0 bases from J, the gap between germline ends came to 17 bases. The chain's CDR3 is CASRPPGQLMNTEAFF. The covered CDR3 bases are TGTGCCAGCAGACCTCCGGGACAACTCATGAACACTGAA.

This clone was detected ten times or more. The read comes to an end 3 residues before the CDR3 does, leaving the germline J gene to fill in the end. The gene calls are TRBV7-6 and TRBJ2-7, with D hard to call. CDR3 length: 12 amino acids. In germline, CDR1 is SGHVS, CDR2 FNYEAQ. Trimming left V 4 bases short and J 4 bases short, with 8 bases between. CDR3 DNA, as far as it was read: TGTGCCAGCAGCTCGGTAGATTACGAG. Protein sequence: CASSSVDYE. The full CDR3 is CASSSVDYEQYF.

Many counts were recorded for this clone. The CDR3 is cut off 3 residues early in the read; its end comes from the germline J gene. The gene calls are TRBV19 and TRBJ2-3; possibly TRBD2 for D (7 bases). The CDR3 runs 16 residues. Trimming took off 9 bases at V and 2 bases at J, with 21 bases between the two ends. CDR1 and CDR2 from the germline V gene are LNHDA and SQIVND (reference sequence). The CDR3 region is CASRRQDSGDTDTQYF. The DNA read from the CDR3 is TGTGCCAGCCGCCGACAGGACAGCGGGGACACAGATACG.

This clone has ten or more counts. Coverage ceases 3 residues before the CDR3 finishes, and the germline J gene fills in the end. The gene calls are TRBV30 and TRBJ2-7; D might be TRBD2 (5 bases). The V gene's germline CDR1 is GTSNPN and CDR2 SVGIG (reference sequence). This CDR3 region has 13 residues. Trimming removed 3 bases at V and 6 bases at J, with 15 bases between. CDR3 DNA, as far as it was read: TGTGCCTGGAGGGCCGCAGCGGTCGGCGAG. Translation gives CAWRAAAVGE. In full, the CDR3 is CAWRAAAVGEQYF. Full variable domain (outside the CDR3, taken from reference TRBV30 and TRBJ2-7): SQTIHQWPATLVQPVGSPLSLECTVEGTSNPNLYWYRQAAGRGLQLLFYSVGIGQISSEVPQNLSASRPQDRQFILSSKKLLLSDSGFYLCAWRAAAVGEQYFGPGTRLTVT.

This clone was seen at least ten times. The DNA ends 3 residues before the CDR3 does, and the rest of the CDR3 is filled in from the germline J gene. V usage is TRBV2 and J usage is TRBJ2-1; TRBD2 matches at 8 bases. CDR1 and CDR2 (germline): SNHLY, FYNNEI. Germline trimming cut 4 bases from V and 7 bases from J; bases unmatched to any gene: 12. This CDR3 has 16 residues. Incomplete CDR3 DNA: TGTGCCAGCAGTGCGCGCGGGGTAGCGGGATTGAATGAG. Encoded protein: CASSARGVAGLNE. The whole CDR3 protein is CASSARGVAGLNEQFF.

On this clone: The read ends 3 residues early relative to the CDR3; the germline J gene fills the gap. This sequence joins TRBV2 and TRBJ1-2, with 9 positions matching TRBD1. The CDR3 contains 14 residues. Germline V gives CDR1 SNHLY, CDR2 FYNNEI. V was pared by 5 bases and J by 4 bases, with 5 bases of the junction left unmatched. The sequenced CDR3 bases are TGTGCCAGCAGTACAGGGGGCAGGGGCTATGGC. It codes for CASSTGGRGYG. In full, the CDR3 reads CASSTGGRGYGYTF.